A single T cell receptor beta chain is shown here with its context. Its target is unknown. Germline CDR1 reads LGHNA; CDR2 reads YSLEER. The CDR3 has 16 amino acids. The V end was cut by 0 bases, the J end by 4 bases, with 13 bases between. This entry belongs to a study of T cell clones after liver transplantation. Study as a whole: Three of the eight recipients were HCV-positive; the rest had non-autoimmune, non-viral transplant indications. At least one year of complete immunosuppression withdrawal without enzymes over twice normal defined tolerance.

Overall study findings and caveats: A larger donor-reactive than third-party decline suggested partial antigen-specific deletion. Graft donor-reactive T cells possibly entered the graft instead of undergoing deletion.

The table came from immunoSEQ multiplex PCR; TCRdb's copy has only in-frame clones and leaves some out. The top ten hold roughly 32% of the sample, which has 15,000 to 20,000 clones, around 82% seen once. The clonotype comes from a human patient who received a liver transplant. Some T cells could come from the graft donor. This specimen was CD8+ T cells from blood, taken 48 months after liver transplant. The chain recombines TRBV4-3 with TRBJ1-5; D not resolved. The CDR3 reads CASSQDLPPGNQPQHF. The CDR3 nucleotides read TGCGCCAGCAGCCAAGATCTTCCGCCTGGGAATCAGCCCCAGCATTTT.